This record covers a single TCR beta chain. From germline, CDR1 is LGHDT and CDR2 YNNKEL (reference sequence). With V trimmed by 0 bases and J by 6 bases, 11 bases remained unmatched. This CDR3 has 17 amino acids. The data originate from a study of blood T cell repertoires in COVID-19. Study as a whole: Both acute and convalescent COVID-19 samples were obtained from the United States, Italy and Spain. T cells, B-cell-depleted T cells, or PBMCs provided the cDNA or gDNA that served as material.

Source study methods: Cell counts per sample came from amplifying reference gene primers. Produced via immunoSEQ multiplex PCR; TCRdb's table is partial and in-frame only. From that table come the V and J calls and clone size; the DNA was used to work out D and trimming. Of around 150,000 clones in the sample, 81% were seen once. This sequence joins TRBV3-1 (or the pseudogene TRBV3-2) and TRBJ2-1; 7 bases align to TRBD2. The sequencing sample was made of peripheral blood. The clonotype comes from a man between 60 and 75 years old with active or convalescent COVID-19. The CDR3 nucleotides are TGTGCCAGCAGCCAAGAGACTGGCGGGGGTCGACTCAATGAGCAGTTCTTC. It encodes CASSQETGGGRLNEQFF.